One sample yielded the 15 T cell receptor beta chains listed below, sequenced in a study of CD8+ T cells in alopecia areata. Isolated RNA was reverse transcribed into cDNA used as the sequencing template. The repertoire was sequenced with immunoSEQ multiplex PCR; TCRdb's copy has only in-frame clones and lacks some. The repertoire holds over 150,000 clones, with 50% to 60% as singletons. Documented treatment: oral pan-JAK inhibitor, 5-10 mg twice daily. The input for sequencing was CD4+ T cells sorted from blood, taken at week 4, from a patient treated with tofacitinib. The origin of the receptors is a human donor with alopecia areata.

This chain uses TRBV25-1 with TRBJ1-2, with D tentatively TRBD1 (5 bases). The germline V gene encodes CDR1 MGHDK and CDR2 SYGVNS. This CDR3 contains 15 residues. The V end was cut by 2 bases, the J end by 4 bases, with 14 bases between. The CDR3 nucleotides are TGTGCCAGCAGTGAAACCTGGGGGTCAGGCTATGGCTACACCTTC. Translated, it gives CASSETWGSGYGYTF.

The chain couples TRBV18 to TRBJ2-2; TRBD1 aligns across 7 bases. This CDR3 is 14 amino acids long. Germline CDR1 reads KGHSH; CDR2 reads LQKENI. With V trimmed by 2 bases and J by 3 bases, 0 bases remained unmatched. CDR3 protein: CASSPDRDTGELFF. CDR3 nucleotides: TGTGCCAGCTCACCAGACAGGGACACCGGGGAGCTGTTTTTT.

The rearrangement joins TRBV7-9 to TRBJ2-3; the D is unclear. Germline V gene data show CDR1 as SEHNR and CDR2 as FQNEAQ (reference sequence). V lost 6 bases and J 6 bases, leaving 13 bases between the germline ends. The CDR3 has 13 amino acids. The CDR3 nucleotides are TGTGCCAGCAGACTCTCGGCTCCGGATACGCAGTATTTT. This encodes CASRLSAPDTQYF.

The J gene is TRBJ2-3, the V gene TRBV11-1; perhaps TRBD1 as D (5 bases). V was pared by 5 bases and J by 0 bases, with 15 bases between. This CDR3 spans 16 amino acids. The germline V gene has CDR1 SGHAT and CDR2 FQDESV (reference sequence). CDR3 in amino acids: CASSPRLTASTDTQYF. Written as DNA, the CDR3 is TGTGCCAGCAGCCCACGCTTGACAGCCAGCACAGATACGCAGTATTTT.

This clone has a handful of counts. The CDR3 nucleotides read TGTGCCAGCAGTTTAGGGACCGCCAGGGGCTACGAGCAGTACTTC. This gives the protein CASSLGTARGYEQYF. The J gene is TRBJ2-7, the V gene TRBV27, with a tentative D call TRBD1 (6 bases). The CDR3 spans 15 residues. From germline, CDR1 is MNHEY and CDR2 SMNVEV (reference sequence). V lost 2 bases to trimming and J lost 3 bases, with 14 bases between them.

V usage is TRBV29-1 and J usage is TRBJ2-3; 7 positions agree with TRBD2. The ends lost 7 bases at V and 7 bases at J; junction bases unmatched: 8. Germline CDR1 is SQVTM and CDR2 is ANQGSEA. There are 12 residues in the CDR3. The CDR3: CSGGGPGYTQYF. CDR3 coding DNA: TGCAGCGGGGGGGGACCCGGATATACGCAGTATTTT.

The chain couples TRBV15 to TRBJ1-1; D is unresolved. The CDR3 spans 15 residues. Trimming took 0 bases from V and 4 from J, leaving 12 bases between them. Germline V lookup: CDR1 LNHNV, CDR2 YYDKDF (reference sequence). CDR3 in amino acids: CATSRDGRSSTEAFF. The CDR3 DNA sequence: TGTGCCACCAGCAGAGATGGCAGGAGCTCCACTGAAGCTTTCTTT.

This chain connects TRBV27 to TRBJ2-7, with D possibly matching TRBD1 (7 bases). Trimming stripped 6 bases from V and 12 bases from J, with 24 bases between. This CDR3 has 14 residues. Germline-derived CDR1 and CDR2 are MNHEY and SMNVEV (reference sequence). CDR3 protein: CASRSGGSEPRMYF. CDR3 coding DNA: TGTGCCAGCAGGTCAGGGGGGTCGGAGCCACGGATGTACTTC.

CDR3: CASSWGQLNEKLFF. CDR3 DNA sequence: TGTGCCAGCAGTTGGGGACAACTTAATGAAAAACTGTTTTTT. The genes are TRBV2 and TRBJ1-4; TRBD1 might be the D (6 bases). V was shortened by 5 bases and J by 4 bases, with 11 bases between the two germline ends. Germline V gene sequence: CDR1 SNHLY, CDR2 FYNNEI. There are 14 residues in the CDR3.

This clone came up a few times. Distinct nucleotide sequences in the sample also encode this CDR3. V is TRBV5-1 and J is TRBJ2-5; 13 nucleotides align to TRBD2. V was clipped by 0 bases and J by 4 bases; unmatched bases: 6. CDR1 and CDR2 from the germline V gene are SGHRS and YFSETQ. CDR3 length equals 17 residues. The CDR3 protein is CASSLEGLAGVRETQYF. CDR3 nucleotide sequence: TGCGCCAGCAGCTTGGAAGGACTAGCGGGAGTTAGAGAGACCCAGTACTTC.

This clone was found once. The chain joins TRBV29-1 to TRBJ2-3; the match to TRBD2 covers 7 bases. The CDR3 is made up of 13 amino acids. Germline CDR1 and CDR2: SQVTM and ANQGSEA. Unmatched junction bases numbered 8, after V lost 6 bases and J lost 5 bases. CDR3 in amino acids: CSVASGALDTQYF. The CDR3, as DNA: TGCAGCGTAGCTAGCGGTGCATTAGATACGCAGTATTTT.

The CDR3 sequence: CASRSGTGSNIQYF. CDR3 nucleotides: TGTGCCAGCAGGTCCGGGACAGGAAGTAACATTCAGTACTTC. The chain is built from TRBV6-6 and TRBJ2-4, with 8 bases fitting TRBD1. This CDR3 is 14 amino acids long. The germline CDR1 and CDR2 sequences are MNHNY and SVGAGI (reference sequence). V lost 6 bases to trimming and J lost 7 bases; unmatched junction nucleotides: 8.

At least ten counts were recorded for this clone. The V and J genes are TRBV10-3 and TRBJ2-1, with D tentatively TRBD2 (6 bases). V lost 6 bases to trimming and J lost 8 bases, with 14 bases between them. Germline CDR1 ENHRY, CDR2 SYGVKD. This CDR3 contains 13 residues. The CDR3 DNA follows: TGTGCCATCAGGGGTGAGGGACTCGATGAGCAGTTCTTC. Translated, it gives CAIRGEGLDEQFF.

This clone has just one count. The chain employs TRBV5-6 and TRBJ1-2; no clear D. Trimming stripped 0 bases from V and 6 bases from J, with 12 bases between. Germline loops: CDR1 SGHDT, CDR2 YYEEEE. This CDR3 region has 14 residues. The CDR3 DNA sequence: TGTGCCAGCAGCTTGGAGGTTTCTTCAGATGGCTACACCTTC. Translated: CASSLEVSSDGYTF. Complete variable domain (other parts from reference TRBV5-6 and TRBJ1-2): DAGVTQSPTHLIKTRGQQVTLRCSPKSGHDTVSWYQQALGQGPQFIFQYYEEEERQRGNFPDRFSGHQFPNYSSELNVNALLLGDSALYLCASSLEVSSDGYTFGSGTRLTVV.

The chain employs TRBV15 and TRBJ2-5; 8 nucleotides align to TRBD1. Trimming removed 9 bases from V and 8 bases from J; junction bases left unmatched: 11. The CDR3 is 13 amino acids. Germline CDR1 is LNHNV and CDR2 is YYDKDF (reference sequence). The CDR3: CATEVGQGLTQYF. In DNA form, the CDR3 reads TGTGCCACAGAGGTCGGACAGGGTTTAACCCAGTACTTC. Full variable domain (remainder filled in from reference TRBV15 and TRBJ2-5): DAMVIQNPRYQVTQFGKPVTLSCSQTLNHNVMYWYQQKSSQAPKLLFHYYDKDFNNEADTPDNFQSRRPNTSFCFLDIRSPGLGDTAMYLCATEVGQGLTQYFGPGTRLLVL.